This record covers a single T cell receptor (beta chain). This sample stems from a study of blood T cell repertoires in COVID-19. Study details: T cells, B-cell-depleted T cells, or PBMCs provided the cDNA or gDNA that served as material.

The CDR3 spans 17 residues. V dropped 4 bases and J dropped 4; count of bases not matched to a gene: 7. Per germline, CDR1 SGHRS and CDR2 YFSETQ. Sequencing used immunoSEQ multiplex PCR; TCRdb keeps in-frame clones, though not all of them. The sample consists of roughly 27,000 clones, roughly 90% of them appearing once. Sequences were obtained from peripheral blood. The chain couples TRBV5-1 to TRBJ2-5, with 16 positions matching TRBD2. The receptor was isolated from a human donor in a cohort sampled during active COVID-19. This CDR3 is CASSPGTSGGAGETQYF. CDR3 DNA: TGCGCCAGCAGCCCCGGGACTAGCGGGGGGGCAGGAGAGACCCAGTACTTC.